A selection of T cell receptor beta chains follows, all from one sample in a study of T-cell memory formation after mild COVID-19. TCRdb itself ran the 5' RACE reads through MiXCR, one entry per CDR3 protein. The sample includes about 290,000 distinct CDR3 sequences, less than 20% of them seen just once. Sequenced material: PBMCs or a T cell subset sorted from them (not recorded which). The receptor set was obtained from a man aged 18 to 29 who had mild COVID-19 (a few samples of this study predate the infection). Cell type and time point are not known. The CDR3 runs from the conserved cysteine through the conserved F or W. A D gene is named only where the DNA matches it firmly. Size is omitted from some rows. Given values are once, few, many or a class for expanded clones.

v_gene	j_gene	d_gene	abundance	CDR3aa	CDR3nt
TRBV11-2	TRBJ1-1	.	.	CASSLTGPYTEAFF	TGTGCCAGCAGCCTAACCGGGCCATACACTGAAGCTTTCTTT
TRBV29-1	TRBJ2-1	.	few	CSVDGSGHNEQFF	TGCAGCGTTGATGGGTCAGGGCACAATGAGCAGTTCTTC
TRBV20-1	TRBJ1-1	.	.	CSARLTWNTEAFF	TGCAGTGCTAGACTTACTTGGAACACTGAAGCTTTCTTT
TRBV7-3	TRBJ2-1	TRBD1	few	CASSYRDRNEQFF	TGTGCCAGCAGCTACCGGGACAGAAATGAGCAGTTCTTC
TRBV29-1	TRBJ2-3	.	few	CSVRLRRGTDTQYF	TGCAGCGTACGCCTCCGACGGGGCACAGATACGCAGTATTTT
TRBV7-3	TRBJ1-6	.	few	CASSLNGGNSPLHF	TGTGCCAGCAGCTTAAATGGGGGGAATTCACCCCTCCACTTT
TRBV12-3/TRBV12-4	TRBJ1-1	.	.	CASSLGYHTEAFF	TGTGCCAGCAGTTTAGGGTATCACACTGAAGCTTTCTTT
TRBV7-2	TRBJ2-1	.	.	CASSFYLNNEQFF	TGTGCCAGCAGCTTTTACCTGAACAATGAGCAGTTCTTC
TRBV20-1	TRBJ2-5	TRBD1	.	CSARGQGVETQYF	TGCAGTGCTAGGGGACAGGGGGTAGAGACCCAGTACTTC
TRBV15	TRBJ2-5	.	.	CATSRDLVETQYF	TGTGCCACCAGCAGAGATCTAGTGGAGACCCAGTACTTC
TRBV5-1	TRBJ2-5	TRBD2	many	CASSLEGGGETQYF	TGCGCCAGCAGCTTGGAGGGCGGGGGAGAGACCCAGTACTTC
TRBV4-2	TRBJ2-2	TRBD1	.	CASTQGAGSSGELFF	TGTGCCAGCACCCAGGGGGCGGGGAGTTCCGGGGAGCTGTTTTTT
TRBV5-1	TRBJ1-4	.	few	CASSRGLASLNEKLFF	TGCGCCAGCAGCAGGGGCCTTGCGTCACTTAATGAAAAACTGTTTTTT
TRBV9	TRBJ1-5	TRBD1	few	CASSVGWTGNQPQHF	TGTGCCAGCAGCGTCGGTTGGACAGGGAATCAGCCCCAGCATTTT
TRBV9	TRBJ1-2	.	.	CASSASHYGYTF	TGTGCCAGCAGCGCGTCACACTATGGCTACACCTTC
TRBV6-5	TRBJ2-1	TRBD2	few	CASSYSFYAGGPSEQFF	TGTGCCAGCAGTTACTCGTTCTACGCGGGGGGGCCCTCTGAGCAGTTCTTC
TRBV4-1	TRBJ1-5	.	few	CASSQDLGGQPQHF	TGCGCCAGCAGCCAAGATCTTGGGGGACAGCCCCAGCATTTT
TRBV5-1	TRBJ1-3	.	few	CASSFQTGNRGNTIYF	TGCGCCAGCAGCTTCCAAACAGGGAACAGAGGAAACACCATATATTTT
TRBV30	TRBJ1-1	.	many	CAWLEAGEAFF	TGTGCCTGGCTCGAGGCAGGCGAAGCTTTCTTT
TRBV9	TRBJ2-3	.	few	CASSVGQLDTQYF	TGTGCCAGCAGCGTAGGGCAACTAGATACGCAGTATTTT
TRBV7-3	TRBJ1-1	.	few	CASSRLAGSTEAFF	TGTGCCAGCAGTCGTCTTGCAGGGTCCACTGAAGCTTTCTTT
TRBV6-5	TRBJ2-3	.	few	CASSYSPTAGTDTQYF	TGTGCCAGCAGTTACTCACCAACCGCTGGCACAGATACGCAGTATTTT
TRBV7-8	TRBJ1-5	.	.	CASSLREVDSNQPQHF	TGTGCCAGCAGCTTAAGGGAGGTGGATAGCAATCAGCCCCAGCATTTT
TRBV5-1	TRBJ2-3	TRBD2	few	CASSLASGGVSDTQYF	TGCGCCAGCAGCTTGGCTAGCGGGGGAGTATCAGATACGCAGTATTTT
TRBV6-1	TRBJ1-2	.	few	CASSEGGFTGLGYGYTF	TGTGCCAGCAGTGAAGGAGGGTTCACGGGGTTGGGCTATGGCTACACCTTC
TRBV6-2/TRBV6-3	TRBJ2-2	.	.	CASRFPLNTGELFF	TGTGCCAGCAGATTCCCTTTGAACACCGGGGAGCTGTTTTTT
TRBV4-3	TRBJ2-5	.	.	CASSQGSEETQYF	TGCGCCAGCAGCCAGGGGTCAGAAGAGACCCAGTACTTC
TRBV12-3/TRBV12-4	TRBJ1-5	.	.	CASSSTVPSNQPQHF	TGTGCCAGCAGCTCGACAGTTCCCAGCAATCAGCCCCAGCATTTT
TRBV28	TRBJ2-1	.	.	CASSRRSGVAGNEQFF	TGTGCCAGCAGTCGAAGATCAGGGGTAGCGGGTAATGAGCAGTTCTTC
TRBV7-9	TRBJ2-1	.	many	CASSPNHGNEQFF	TGTGCCAGCAGCCCAAATCATGGGAATGAGCAGTTCTTC
TRBV12-3/TRBV12-4	TRBJ1-2	TRBD1	few	CASRQTGSDGYTF	TGTGCCAGCAGGCAGACAGGGTCGGATGGCTACACCTTC
TRBV7-8	TRBJ2-2	TRBD1	.	CASSLKQGYTGELFF	TGTGCCAGCAGCTTAAAACAGGGGTACACCGGGGAGCTGTTTTTT
TRBV6-2/TRBV6-3	TRBJ2-7	TRBD2	.	CASSYSIVRVAGGTYEQYF	TGTGCCAGCAGTTACTCGATCGTACGTGTAGCGGGGGGGACCTACGAGCAGTACTTC
TRBV12-3/TRBV12-4	TRBJ1-1	.	many	CASSPRGYTEAFF	TGTGCCAGCAGTCCCAGGGGTTACACTGAAGCTTTCTTT
TRBV6-4	TRBJ2-3	TRBD2	.	CASSYLSGGSDTQYF	TGTGCCAGCAGTTACCTTAGCGGGGGCTCAGATACGCAGTATTTT
TRBV3-1	TRBJ2-1	TRBD2	.	CASSLGLADEQFF	TGTGCCAGCAGCCTAGGACTAGCCGATGAGCAGTTCTTC
TRBV4-1	TRBJ2-7	TRBD1	few	CASSQAPPTGFSEQYF	TGCGCCAGCAGCCAAGCCCCCCCGACAGGGTTTAGCGAGCAGTACTTC
TRBV4-2	TRBJ2-5	.	few	CASSQDAGPLYF	TGTGCCAGCAGCCAAGACGCAGGCCCTCTGTACTTC
TRBV7-9	TRBJ2-3	TRBD2	.	CASSHGSGGPSTDTQYF	TGTGCCAGCAGCCATGGCTCGGGGGGGCCTAGCACAGATACGCAGTATTTT
TRBV2	TRBJ2-2	.	.	CASSDVTGELFF	TGTGCCAGCAGTGATGTCACCGGGGAGCTGTTTTTT
TRBV6-6	TRBJ1-4	TRBD1	.	CASSYPFRQGSNEKLFF	TGTGCCAGCAGTTATCCCTTCCGACAGGGTTCGAATGAAAAACTGTTTTTT
TRBV4-2	TRBJ2-3	.	.	CASSQPESTDTQYF	TGTGCCAGCAGCCAACCGGAGAGCACAGATACGCAGTATTTT
TRBV6-6	TRBJ2-4	.	few	CASSSSLSKNIQYF	TGTGCCAGCAGTTCCTCCTTATCCAAAAACATTCAGTACTTC
TRBV6-2/TRBV6-3	TRBJ2-5	.	.	CASSYSSRETQYF	TGTGCCAGCAGTTACTCGAGTAGGGAGACCCAGTACTTC
TRBV7-2	TRBJ2-3	TRBD1	many	CASSPGAGGPDTQYF	TGTGCCAGCAGCCCCGGGGCAGGGGGTCCAGATACGCAGTATTTT
TRBV20-1	TRBJ2-1	TRBD2	.	CSAAQGTSGDNEQFF	TGCAGTGCTGCACAAGGTACTAGCGGGGACAATGAGCAGTTCTTC
TRBV7-9	TRBJ2-1	.	many	CASSLVGGRSYNEQFF	TGTGCCAGCAGCTTAGTAGGGGGGCGCTCCTACAATGAGCAGTTCTTC
TRBV7-9	TRBJ1-1	.	many	CASSLGLEYTEAFF	TGTGCCAGCAGCTTAGGCTTGGAATACACTGAAGCTTTCTTT
TRBV7-2	TRBJ2-5	TRBD2	.	CASSLGLALQETQYF	TGTGCCAGCAGCTTAGGACTAGCCCTACAAGAGACCCAGTACTTC
TRBV7-6	TRBJ1-2	.	few	CASSLDGNGYTF	TGTGCCAGCAGCTTAGACGGGAATGGCTACACCTTC
TRBV29-1	TRBJ1-2	.	.	CSVEEGPGYTF	TGCAGCGTTGAAGAGGGACCCGGCTACACCTTC
TRBV7-2	TRBJ2-5	.	many	CASSLAGMETQYF	TGTGCCAGCAGCTTAGCGGGTATGGAGACCCAGTACTTC
TRBV7-2	TRBJ1-2	TRBD1	.	CASSPGTGVNYGYTF	TGTGCCAGCAGCCCCGGGACAGGGGTTAACTATGGCTACACCTTC